This TCR beta chain emerged from a study of T cells in Graves' hyperthyroidism and ophthalmopathy. Before ophthalmopathy appeared, progressors gave blood at initial hyperthyroidism diagnosis. The PBMCs were sourced from fresh peripheral blood (about 9.7 ml). RNA transcripts served as the template for amplifying TCR beta CDR3 regions. A first-round RT-PCR of the TCR CDR3 used the HTBI primer set. TCRdb redid the calling of the multiplex PCR reads with MiXCR, one entry per CDR3 protein. The sample comprises roughly 180,000 distinct CDR3 sequences, roughly 10% of which are singletons, and approximately 24% rests with the top ten. This clonotype was observed a few times. V dropped 4 bases and J dropped 5; count of bases not matched to a gene: 7. This CDR3 is built from 14 residues. Germline V gene sequence: CDR1 SGHNT, CDR2 YYREEE (reference sequence).

Sequencing used blood. This TCR was sampled from a young woman with Graves' hyperthyroidism that later progressed to Graves' ophthalmopathy. The chain recombines TRBV5-4 with TRBJ2-5; 8 bases map to TRBD2. CDR3: CASSPVGGGETQYF. The CDR3 DNA sequence: TGTGCCAGCAGCCCAGTCGGGGGGGGTGAGACCCAGTACTTC.